The clone carrying this TCR beta chain was recorded a few times. The antigen is unknown. The data originate from a study of blood T cells in healthy people across ages. Study-level points and caveats: Whereas aged donors had fewer naive CD4+ cells, long-lived donors had more of them and higher diversity.

Alongside a J-beta primer mix, a sample-barcoded 5' primer served in a second PCR lasting about 6 to 12 cycles. A template-switch adaptor with 12 random nucleotides tagged each cDNA molecule. TCRdb re-analysed the 5' RACE reads in MiXCR, keeping a single row per CDR3 protein. The sample has over 950,000 distinct CDR3 sequences, roughly 51% seen once; the top ten hold about 22%. Trimming at V came to 7 bases and at J to 4 bases, leaving 13 bases not matched to a gene. Germline V CDR1 and CDR2: MNHEY, SVGEGT. The CDR3 sequence is 18 residues long. The chain is built from TRBV6-2 or TRBV6-3 and TRBJ2-4; 13 bases are a match to TRBD2. The sequence was collected from a woman in her sixties or seventies in good health. Material: blood. CDR3 residues: CASKSAGLAGSAKNIQYF. The CDR3 coding sequence is TGTGCCAGCAAGTCGGCGGGACTAGCGGGATCGGCTAAAAACATTCAGTACTTC.